The present TCR beta chain was sequenced within a study of beta chain features in type 1 diabetes. Study results and limitations: Healthy donors had naive, central memory and Treg TCRB repertoires that appeared less similar than those seen among patients. A possible short-template PCR bias applies equally to patients and controls.

The CDR3 length is 19 residues. The germline gives CDR1 SGHAT, CDR2 FQNNGV. V lost 5 bases to trimming and J lost 2 bases; unmatched junction nucleotides: 15. Details on this clone: Its specificity is not known.

The isolated RNA, all of it, was reverse transcribed, so expressed TCRB transcripts were what got sequenced. The table came from immunoSEQ multiplex PCR; TCRdb's copy has only in-frame clones and leaves some out. The sample yields about 350,000 clones, 15% to 20% seen once. The authors sorted CD4+ naive, central memory, regulatory and stem cell-like memory cells via CD45RO/CCR7/CD25/CD127/CD95/CD27. Without exception, sorted populations had purity beyond 95%. Sequencing was performed on naive CD4+ T cells from blood. The chain carries TRBV11-2 and TRBJ2-1, with 10 positions matching TRBD2. This TCR was sampled from a woman between 18 and 30 years old in good health. The CDR3 spells CASSPTRRKRGGTYNEQFF. CDR3 bases: TGTGCCAGCAGCCCCACCCGGCGAAAGCGGGGGGGCACCTACAATGAGCAGTTCTTC.